The present T cell receptor beta chain was sequenced within a study of blood T cells in healthy people across ages. The extraction recovered at least 5.5 micrograms of total RNA per sample. Germline-derived CDR1 and CDR2 are MNHEY and SVGEGT. This CDR3 region has 15 residues. This clonotype was observed a few times. The antigen is not known. Then a second PCR, running roughly 7 to 11 cycles, was carried out with a sample-barcoded 5' primer and a J-beta primer mix. Each cDNA molecule was tagged by a template-switch adaptor that had 12 random nucleotides. From each sample, at least 2.5 million paired-end reads containing CDR3 were obtained. TCRdb reanalysed the 5' RACE reads using MiXCR and keeps one entry per CDR3 protein. The sample contains a few hundred thousand distinct CDR3 sequences, 27% of which appear only once. Study results and caveats: Possibly confounding the expanded clonotype changes was the fact that donor CMV status was unknown.

The sequence came from a woman in her seventies in good health. The sample consisted of blood. The chain links TRBV6-2 or TRBV6-3 to TRBJ2-5, with 10 bases identical to TRBD2. The J call may not be correct, given that the DNA end is closer to TRBJ2-1. The CDR3, as DNA: TGTGCCAGCAGATCTAGCGGGGGCCTTTACAATGAGCAGTTCTTC. It codes for CASRSSGGLYNEQFF.